These 28 T cell receptor beta chains came from one sample sequenced in a study of cytomegalovirus exposure and HLA in healthy donors. Primers for the PCR totalled 60 Vbeta and 13 Jbeta. Sequencing used immunoSEQ multiplex PCR; TCRdb keeps in-frame clones, though not all of them. The profile covers over 150,000 clones, with roughly four fifths appearing a single time and 1.2% to 1.5% taken by the ten largest. The sample consisted of PBMCs. The receptors stem from a man aged 18 to 30 in good health and CMV-seronegative.

The chain joins TRBV13 to TRBJ2-2; no clear D gene. Trimming removed 1 base at V and 6 bases at J, with 9 bases between. CDR1 is PRHDT, CDR2 FYEKMQ, per germline (reference sequence). The CDR3 contains 14 residues. CDR3 in amino acids: CASSLVNRAGELFF. For the CDR3, the DNA is TGTGCCAGCAGCTTAGTAAACCGGGCCGGGGAGCTGTTTTTT.

This clone was found once. CDR3 DNA: TGTGCCAGTAGTATAGATGGGGCTAGCGGGAGTACAGATACGCAGTATTTT. It encodes CASSIDGASGSTDTQYF. V usage is TRBV19 and J usage is TRBJ2-3; 10 positions match TRBD2. Germline V gene data show CDR1 as LNHDA and CDR2 as SQIVND (reference sequence). The CDR3 is 17 amino acids. Trimming at V came to 0 bases and at J to 3 bases, leaving 6 bases not matched to a gene.

The J gene is TRBJ1-2, the V gene TRBV2; a weak D match, TRBD1 (5 bases). This CDR3 is 14 amino acids long. Germline V lookup: CDR1 SNHLY, CDR2 FYNNEI. V lost 6 bases and J 5 bases, leaving 16 bases between the germline ends. The CDR3 is CASRETGLGYGYTF. The CDR3, as DNA: TGTGCCAGCAGGGAAACAGGCCTAGGATATGGCTACACCTTC.

This chain links TRBV15 with TRBJ2-3; possible D gene TRBD1, 5 bases. In germline, CDR1 is LNHNV, CDR2 YYDKDF (reference sequence). V was pared by 3 bases and J by 6 bases, with 19 bases between. The CDR3 totals 16 residues. CDR3 coding DNA: TGTGCCACCAGCAGTACCGATGGGGCCCCGGAGGATACGCAGTATTTT. Translating it yields CATSSTDGAPEDTQYF. Full variable domain (outside the CDR3, taken from reference TRBV15 and TRBJ2-3): DAMVIQNPRYQVTQFGKPVTLSCSQTLNHNVMYWYQQKSSQAPKLLFHYYDKDFNNEADTPDNFQSRRPNTSFCFLDIRSPGLGDTAMYLCATSSTDGAPEDTQYFGPGTRLTVL.

The rearrangement uses TRBV6-5 and TRBJ2-7, with 12 bases identical to TRBD2. Losses at the gene ends were 6 bases for V and 6 bases for J; bases not matched to a gene: 9. The length of the CDR3 is 15 residues. From germline, CDR1 is MNHEY and CDR2 SVGAGI. The CDR3 DNA reads TGTGCCAGCAGGCTCAGACTAGCGGGAGAACTCGAGCAGTACTTC. Translation: CASRLRLAGELEQYF.

This clone was seen more than once but under ten times. V usage is TRBV30 and J usage is TRBJ2-1; possible D gene TRBD2, 5 bases. This CDR3 comprises 16 residues. Trimming stripped 3 bases from V and 0 bases from J, with 15 bases between. Germline V gene data show CDR1 as GTSNPN and CDR2 as SVGIG (reference sequence). The CDR3, as DNA: TGTGCCTGGAGCCTGGGGTCGGGGAGCTCCTACAATGAGCAGTTCTTC. Translated: CAWSLGSGSSYNEQFF.

The chain uses TRBV7-9 and TRBJ2-1; tentatively, D is TRBD2 (6 bases). The CDR3 has 14 amino acids. V was pared by 4 bases and J by 6 bases, with 13 bases between. Germline V gene data show CDR1 as SEHNR and CDR2 as FQNEAQ (reference sequence). The CDR3 coding sequence is TGTGCCAGCAGCTCGACCTCTAGCGCCAATGAGCAGTTCTTC. Translated, it gives CASSSTSSANEQFF.

This clone was seen only a few times. The chain joins TRBV30 to TRBJ1-2, with D perhaps matching TRBD1 (5 bases). The CDR3 consists of 15 residues. Trimming left V 0 bases short and J 4 bases short, with 15 bases between. Germline CDR1 and CDR2: GTSNPN and SVGIG (reference sequence). CDR3 DNA sequence: TGTGCCTGGAGTGTACAGGACCAAACCACCTATGGCTACACCTTC. Translation: CAWSVQDQTTYGYTF.

The J gene is TRBJ2-7, the V gene TRBV4-1; D might be TRBD1 (6 bases). This CDR3 is built from 14 residues. Germline V lookup: CDR1 MGHRA, CDR2 YSYEKL. Trimming stripped 6 bases from V and 3 bases from J, with 15 bases between. The CDR3 loop reads CASSSRTAHYEQYF. In nucleotides, the CDR3 is TGCGCCAGCAGTTCTAGGACAGCTCACTACGAGCAGTACTTC.

The chain links TRBV7-2 to TRBJ2-3, with TRBD2 identical over 8 bases. This CDR3 is built from 16 residues. The germline V gene has CDR1 SGHTA and CDR2 FQGNSA. The J segment lost 6 bases and the V segment lost 1 base, leaving 9 bases of the junction unmatched. The CDR3, as DNA: TGTGCCAGCAGCTTAGAGGGTAGCGGGACACCGGATACGCAGTATTTT. It translates to CASSLEGSGTPDTQYF.

V is TRBV7-9 and J is TRBJ1-1; tentative D call: TRBD1 (6 bases). CDR3 length equals 14 residues. The V end was cut by 2 bases, the J end by 5 bases, with 12 bases between. Germline lookup yields CDR1 SEHNR and CDR2 FQNEAQ (reference sequence). CDR3 loop: CASSLRGGRTEAFF. DNA of the CDR3: TGTGCCAGCAGCTTAAGAGGGGGTCGGACTGAAGCTTTCTTT.

The chain carries TRBV7-2 and TRBJ2-7; 8 bases map to TRBD1. Germline V gene data show CDR1 as SGHTA and CDR2 as FQGNSA. CDR3 length equals 16 residues. With 6 bases clipped from V and 0 bases from J, the junction kept 10 bases outside the gene matches. Written as DNA, the CDR3 is TGTGCCAGCAGTAAGGGTACAGGGGGGAGCTCCTACGAGCAGTACTTC. Translating gives CASSKGTGGSSYEQYF.

The rearrangement links TRBV7-2 to TRBJ2-7, with TRBD1 matching over 7 bases. This CDR3 spans 14 amino acids. From germline, CDR1 is SGHTA and CDR2 FQGNSA. V lost 7 bases, J lost 6 bases, and 12 bases stayed unmatched. CDR3 nucleotides: TGTGCCAGCACCCCGGCAGGGGGTTTTTCCGAGCAGTACTTC. Translated, it gives CASTPAGGFSEQYF.

V usage is TRBV6-5 and J usage is TRBJ2-1, with TRBD2 identical over 9 bases. The CDR3 is made up of 16 amino acids. Germline lookup yields CDR1 MNHEY and CDR2 SVGAGI. The J segment lost 5 bases and the V segment lost 4 bases, leaving 9 bases of the junction unmatched. This CDR3 is CASSSRLAAKNNEQFF. Here the CDR3 DNA reads TGTGCCAGCAGTTCGAGACTAGCGGCTAAGAACAATGAGCAGTTCTTC.

The chain uses TRBV5-1 and TRBJ2-1, with D unresolved. V was trimmed by 1 base and J by 7 bases, leaving 6 bases between them. The CDR3 runs 12 residues. Germline lookup yields CDR1 SGHRS and CDR2 YFSETQ. CDR3 coding DNA: TGCGCCAGCAGCTTGATTGCGAATGAGCAGTTCTTC. Translated, it gives CASSLIANEQFF.

The V gene is TRBV30, the J gene TRBJ2-7; 8 bases agree with TRBD2. V trimming: 4 bases; J trimming: 4 bases; junction bases outside the gene matches: 3. The CDR3 is 12 residues long. The germline V gene has CDR1 GTSNPN and CDR2 SVGIG (reference sequence). CDR3 in DNA: TGTGCCTGGACGGGGGGGTCTTACGAGCAGTACTTC. It is translated as CAWTGGSYEQYF.

The V gene is TRBV18, the J gene TRBJ2-7; TRBD1 aligns across 7 bases. Trimming at V came to 10 bases and at J to 8 bases, leaving 14 bases not matched to a gene. This CDR3 has 13 residues. CDR1 KGHSH and CDR2 LQKENI come from the germline V gene. CDR3 loop: CATYGLQGDKQYF. The CDR3 bases are TGTGCCACCTACGGGCTTCAGGGGGACAAGCAGTACTTC.

The rearrangement links TRBV7-2 to TRBJ2-7, with 8 bases fitting TRBD1. Trimming cost V 1 base and J 0 bases; bases outside gene matches: 2. The CDR3 is 15 residues long. The germline gives CDR1 SGHTA, CDR2 FQGNSA. CDR3 coding DNA: TGTGCCAGCAGCTTAGGGACAGGGCCCTCCTACGAGCAGTACTTC. This sequence encodes CASSLGTGPSYEQYF.

The rearrangement joins TRBV5-6 to TRBJ2-6; the D gene is possibly TRBD1 (5 bases). The CDR3 runs 16 residues. Germline V gene lookup returns CDR1 SGHDT and CDR2 YYEEEE. V lost 7 bases and J 0 bases, leaving 14 bases between the germline ends. Here the CDR3 reads CASRWGSYSGANVLTF. The CDR3 nucleotides are TGTGCCAGCCGCTGGGGCAGCTACTCTGGGGCCAACGTCCTGACTTTC. Full variable domain (outside the CDR3, taken from reference TRBV5-6 and TRBJ2-6): DAGVTQSPTHLIKTRGQQVTLRCSPKSGHDTVSWYQQALGQGPQFIFQYYEEEERQRGNFPDRFSGHQFPNYSSELNVNALLLGDSALYLCASRWGSYSGANVLTFGAGSRLTVL.

This rearrangement joins TRBV7-8 to TRBJ2-2, with 7 bases that match TRBD2. Trimming at V came to 10 bases and at J to 0 bases, leaving 8 bases not matched to a gene. Germline loops: CDR1 SGHVS, CDR2 FQNEAQ. The CDR3 length is 15 residues. CDR3 amino acids: CANKKAGPNTGELFF. CDR3 nucleotides: TGTGCCAACAAGAAAGCGGGACCGAACACCGGGGAGCTGTTTTTT.

CDR3 residues: CASSQDAGQNYYEQYF. The CDR3 coding sequence is TGTGCCAGCAGCCAAGATGCGGGACAGAATTACTACGAGCAGTACTTC. V and J are TRBV14 and TRBJ2-7; tentatively, D is TRBD1 (7 bases). The CDR3 runs 16 residues. V dropped 0 bases and J dropped 3 bases, with 15 bases sitting between them. From germline, CDR1 is SGHDN and CDR2 FVKESK.

The chain combines TRBV7-9 with TRBJ2-3; D not certain. Germline V gene data show CDR1 as SEHNR and CDR2 as FQNEAQ (reference sequence). This CDR3 comprises 12 residues. V shed 4 bases and J shed 9 bases, with 11 bases lying between them. The CDR3 loop reads CASSSGSPTQYF. In DNA, the CDR3 is TGTGCCAGCAGCTCAGGCAGCCCCACGCAGTATTTT.

V and J are TRBV4-3 and TRBJ1-2; possible D gene TRBD1, 6 bases. Trimming left V 4 bases short and J 4 bases short, with 19 bases between. Germline V lookup: CDR1 LGHNA, CDR2 YSLEER. The CDR3 covers 16 residues. CDR3 in amino acids: CASSLRTAGHGYGYTF. Here the CDR3 DNA reads TGCGCCAGCAGCCTCAGGACAGCCGGGCATGGCTATGGCTACACCTTC.

To note about this clone: Distinct nucleotide sequences in the sample also encode this CDR3. This sequence joins TRBV14 and TRBJ2-1, with TRBD2 identical over 7 bases. Germline V gene lookup returns CDR1 SGHDN and CDR2 FVKESK. This CDR3 spans 16 amino acids. After removal of 2 bases from V and 0 bases from J, the junction contained 4 bases not matched to a gene. The CDR3 region is CASSQLGGSSYNEQFF. The CDR3 bases are TGTGCCAGCAGCCAATTGGGCGGGAGCTCCTACAATGAGCAGTTCTTC.

This chain connects TRBV19 to TRBJ1-2; tentatively, D is TRBD1 (6 bases). V lost 7 bases to trimming and J lost 3 bases, with 12 bases between them. The CDR3 loop spans 13 amino acids. Germline values: CDR1 LNHDA, CDR2 SQIVND (reference sequence). The CDR3 spells CASIGGNDYGYTF. The CDR3 coding sequence is TGTGCCAGTATAGGGGGTAACGACTATGGCTACACCTTC. Drawing the rest from reference TRBV19 and TRBJ1-2, the complete variable domain is DGGITQSPKYLFRKEGQNVTLSCEQNLNHDAMYWYRQDPGQGLRLIYYSQIVNDFQKGDIAEGYSVSREKKESFPLTVTSAQKNPTAFYLCASIGGNDYGYTFGSGTRLTVV.

This clone was seen more than once but under ten times. The genes are TRBV28 and TRBJ1-1; D is ambiguous. The ends were cut back, 3 bases at V and 1 base at J, with 3 bases in the middle. CDR3 size: 12 residues. Germline V lookup: CDR1 MDHEN, CDR2 SYDVKM. The DNA of the CDR3 is TGTGCCAGCAGTTTCCAGAACACTGAAGCTTTCTTT. Amino acids: CASSFQNTEAFF.

Comment on this clone: The same CDR3 arises from other DNA sequences in this sample as well. V and J are TRBV6-1 and TRBJ2-3, with TRBD1 identical over 9 bases. Looked up from germline, CDR1 is MNHNS and CDR2 is SASEGT. The CDR3 runs to 17 residues. V lost 3 bases, J lost 3 bases, and 10 bases stayed unmatched. CDR3: CASSDGQGTASTDTQYF. CDR3 coding DNA: TGTGCCAGCAGTGATGGACAGGGGACAGCTAGTACAGATACGCAGTATTTT.

The chain is built from TRBV5-1 and TRBJ2-1; TRBD2 agrees at 9 bases. The CDR3 covers 17 residues. Trimming at V came to 0 bases and at J to 0 bases, leaving 4 bases not matched to a gene. Germline assignment: CDR1 SGHRS and CDR2 YFSETQ. The CDR3 here is CASSLEASGTSYNEQFF. The CDR3 region has the DNA TGCGCCAGCAGCTTGGAGGCTAGCGGGACCTCCTACAATGAGCAGTTCTTC. Full variable domain (rest looked up from reference TRBV5-1 and TRBJ2-1): KAGVTQTPRYLIKTRGQQVTLSCSPISGHRSVSWYQQTPGQGLQFLFEYFSETQRNKGNFPGRFSGRQFSNSRSEMNVSTLELGDSALYLCASSLEASGTSYNEQFFGPGTRLTVL.